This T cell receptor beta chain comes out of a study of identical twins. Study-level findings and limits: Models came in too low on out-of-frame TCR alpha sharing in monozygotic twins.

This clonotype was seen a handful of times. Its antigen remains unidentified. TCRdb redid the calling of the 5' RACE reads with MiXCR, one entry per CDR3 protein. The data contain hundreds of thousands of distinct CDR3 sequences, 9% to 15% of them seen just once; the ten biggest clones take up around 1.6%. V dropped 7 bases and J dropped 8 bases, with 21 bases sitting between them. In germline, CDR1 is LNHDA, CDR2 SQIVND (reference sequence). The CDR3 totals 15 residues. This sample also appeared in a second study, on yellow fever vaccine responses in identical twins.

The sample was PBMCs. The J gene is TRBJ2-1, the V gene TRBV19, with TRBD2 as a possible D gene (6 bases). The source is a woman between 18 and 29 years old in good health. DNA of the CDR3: TGTGCCAGTACCTCTTTCGGCCAGCGGGTGGATGAGCAGTTCTTC. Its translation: CASTSFGQRVDEQFF.